This entry is about one T cell receptor beta chain. What it binds is unknown. Single viable CD3+CD4+CD8-CD45RO+ cells were sorted as the memory CD4+ T cells. Trimming took off 5 bases at V and 10 bases at J, with 18 bases between the two ends. The CDR3 consists of 15 residues. Per the germline V gene, CDR1 is SGHTA and CDR2 is FQGNSA. The record originates from a study of memory CD4+ T cells and cytomegalovirus serostatus. Libraries were prepared by immunoSEQ multiplex PCR; TCRdb keeps only in-frame clonotypes and omits some of them. The sample has just under 40,000 clones, around 79% seen once. Findings and caveats of the study: Suggested: most of the CMV-linked TCR signature lies in CD4+ memory cells.

This sequence was found in an adult in good health and CMV-seronegative. This sequence joins TRBV7-2 and TRBJ1-6; D perhaps matches TRBD1 (5 bases). Material for sequencing was memory CD4+ T cells from blood. The CDR3 region is CASSPVGRVESPLHF. The CDR3 DNA reads TGTGCCAGCAGCCCCGTGGGGCGGGTTGAGTCACCCCTCCACTTT.